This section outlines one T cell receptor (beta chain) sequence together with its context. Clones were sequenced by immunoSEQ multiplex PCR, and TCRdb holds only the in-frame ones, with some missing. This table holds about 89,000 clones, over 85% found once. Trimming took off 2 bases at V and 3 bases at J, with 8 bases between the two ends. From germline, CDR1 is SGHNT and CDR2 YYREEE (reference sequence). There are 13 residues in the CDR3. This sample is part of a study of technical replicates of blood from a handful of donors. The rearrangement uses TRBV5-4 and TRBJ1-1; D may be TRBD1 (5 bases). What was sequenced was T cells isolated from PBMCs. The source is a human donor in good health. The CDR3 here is CASSFPGDTEAFF. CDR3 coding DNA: TGTGCCAGCAGCTTTCCGGGGGACACTGAAGCTTTCTTT.